Following are 17 T cell receptor beta chains from one sample sequenced in a study of OX40 agonist ivuxolimab in advanced cancers. The protocol was immunoSEQ multiplex PCR, while the TCRdb copy is restricted to in-frame clones and leaves out a portion. The sample contains over 85,000 clones, roughly 90% of which appear only once. The sequences come from CD4+ or CD8+ T cells sorted from blood, collected in a trial of the OX40 agonist ivuxolimab. These TCRs come from an adult with an advanced solid tumor such as melanoma, head and neck, liver or kidney cancer.

This CDR3 is CASSATGGETQYF. Here the CDR3 DNA reads TGTGCCAGCAGTGCAACCGGAGGGGAGACCCAGTACTTC. The chain uses TRBV9 and TRBJ2-5; D is perhaps TRBD2 (6 bases). The length of the CDR3 is 13 residues. The V gene's germline CDR1 is SGDLS and CDR2 YYNGEE. The V gene lost 5 bases and the J gene lost 5 bases, with 13 bases spanning the gap.

The rearrangement joins TRBV9 to TRBJ2-3; D call uncertain. The V end lost 1 base, the J end lost 4 bases, and 7 bases lay between the germline ends. Germline V gene lookup returns CDR1 SGDLS and CDR2 YYNGEE. CDR3 length: 13 residues. The CDR3 region has the DNA TGTGCCAGCAGCGTAAGTTTGGCAGATACGCAGTATTTT. The encoded protein is CASSVSLADTQYF.

This clone is a singleton in its sample. J is TRBJ2-5 and V is TRBV18; 10 bases line up with TRBD2. The CDR3 runs 14 residues. Losses at the gene ends were 8 bases for V and 2 bases for J; bases not matched to a gene: 5. Looked up from germline, CDR1 is KGHSH and CDR2 is LQKENI. CDR3 DNA sequence: TGTGCCAGCCCTCAGACTAGCGGGCAAGAGACCCAGTACTTC. As protein: CASPQTSGQETQYF.

The rearrangement links TRBV5-6 to TRBJ2-5, with unresolved D. V lost 4 bases, J lost 7 bases, and 17 bases lay in between. The CDR3 runs to 14 residues. Per germline, CDR1 SGHDT and CDR2 YYEEEE. Written as DNA, the CDR3 is TGTGCCAGCAGCAGCCGGACGGCACCTGGGACCCAGTACTTC. Translated: CASSSRTAPGTQYF.

V usage is TRBV5-1 and J usage is TRBJ1-1; no definite D call. V lost 1 base to trimming and J lost 7 bases, with 8 bases between them. Germline CDR1 SGHRS, CDR2 YFSETQ. The CDR3 runs to 12 residues. The CDR3: CASSLNGNEAFF. CDR3 DNA: TGCGCCAGCAGCTTGAATGGAAATGAAGCTTTCTTT.

In its sample, this clone was seen a few times. The chain recombines TRBV7-9 with TRBJ1-2; D is ambiguous. The CDR3 consists of 11 residues. Between the trimmed V and J ends, which lost 2 bases and 12 bases, there was a span of 10 bases. Germline V gene lookup returns CDR1 SEHNR and CDR2 FQNEAQ (reference sequence). The CDR3 here is CASSLRPEHTF. The CDR3 coding sequence is TGTGCCAGCAGCTTAAGACCCGAGCACACCTTC.

In this sample, this clone turned up a few times. The chain combines TRBV6-5 with TRBJ1-4, with 9 nucleotides matching TRBD1. V trimming: 1 base; J trimming: 11 bases; junction bases outside the gene matches: 11. CDR3 length equals 16 residues. Germline V gene sequence: CDR1 MNHEY, CDR2 SVGAGI. The CDR3 DNA reads TGTGCCAGCAGTTACTTAACAGGGGGCCGTCTATCCAAACTGTTTTTT. Residues: CASSYLTGGRLSKLFF.

The chain is built from TRBV27 and TRBJ1-6; TRBD1 agrees at 8 bases. This CDR3 region has 12 residues. CDR1 and CDR2 (germline): MNHEY, SMNVEV (reference sequence). J gave up 14 bases and V 3 bases, and 3 bases lay outside the gene matches. CDR3 region: CASSFWTGTLHF. The CDR3 bases are TGTGCCAGCAGTTTCTGGACAGGGACCCTCCACTTT.

The V gene is TRBV2, the J gene TRBJ1-1; D is unresolved. V gave up 8 bases and J gave up 0 bases, with 4 bases separating them. The CDR3 runs to 11 residues. CDR1 is SNHLY and CDR2 is FYNNEI in the germline V gene. The CDR3 sequence: CASLVNTEAFF. The CDR3 region has the DNA TGTGCCAGCTTGGTGAACACTGAAGCTTTCTTT.

The chain carries TRBV6-6 and TRBJ2-2; possibly TRBD1 for D (5 bases). Germline CDR1 and CDR2: MNHNY and SVGAGI (reference sequence). V was pared by 4 bases and J by 5 bases, with 11 bases between. The CDR3 covers 14 residues. The CDR3 is CASSSRDVTGELFF. The CDR3 DNA is TGTGCCAGCAGTTCCAGGGATGTGACCGGGGAGCTGTTTTTT.

This chain joins TRBV11-3 and TRBJ2-6; no firm D call. This CDR3 is 15 amino acids long. With 1 base removed from V and 5 bases from J, the gap between germline ends came to 9 bases. CDR1 SGHNT and CDR2 YENEEA come from the germline V gene. The DNA for the CDR3 is TGTGCCAGCAGCTTAGGTGGAGACAGGGCCAACGTCCTGACTTTC. Translation: CASSLGGDRANVLTF.

The chain couples TRBV7-2 to TRBJ1-1; D is perhaps TRBD1 (6 bases). The CDR3 totals 14 residues. V dropped 5 bases and J dropped 5 bases, with 15 bases sitting between them. The germline gives CDR1 SGHTA, CDR2 FQGNSA. Written as DNA, the CDR3 is TGTGCCAGCAGCCCCAATCGGGGGCGGACTGAAGCTTTCTTT. This encodes CASSPNRGRTEAFF. Based on the CDR3 plus reference TRBV7-2 and TRBJ1-1, the full variable domain is GAGVSQSPSNKVTEKGKDVELRCDPISGHTALYWYRQSLGQGLEFLIYFQGNSAPDKSGLPSDRFSAERTGGSVSTLTIQRTQQEDSAVYLCASSPNRGRTEAFFGQGTRLTVV.

The V call is TRBV4-3, the J call TRBJ1-1; 10 nucleotides line up with TRBD1. Germline V gene lookup returns CDR1 LGHNA and CDR2 YSLEER. There are 15 residues in the CDR3. The V and J ends lost 4 bases and 4 bases, in that order; junction bases with no gene match: 6. CDR3 protein: CASSRGQGVGTEAFF. CDR3 sequence (DNA): TGCGCCAGCAGCCGAGGACAGGGGGTGGGCACTGAAGCTTTCTTT.

V is TRBV10-1 and J is TRBJ2-2; 14 bases fit TRBD2. The CDR3 consists of 16 residues. Germline values: CDR1 WNHNN, CDR2 SYGVQD (reference sequence). The ends lost 8 bases at V and 1 base at J; junction bases unmatched: 3. CDR3 in amino acids: CASGGTSGGNTGELFF. The CDR3 DNA reads as TGCGCCAGCGGAGGGACTAGCGGGGGGAACACCGGGGAGCTGTTTTTT.

CDR3 protein: CASSVGSYNEKLFF. As DNA, the CDR3 is TGTGCCAGCAGCGTTGGAAGCTATAATGAAAAACTGTTTTTT. The chain links TRBV9 to TRBJ1-4, with D unclear. V gave up 2 bases and J gave up 4 bases, with 9 bases separating them. CDR1 is SGDLS, CDR2 YYNGEE, per germline. The CDR3 is 14 amino acids.

The V call is TRBV19, the J call TRBJ1-6, with D unresolved. CDR1 and CDR2 (germline): LNHDA, SQIVND (reference sequence). V was clipped by 0 bases and J by 10 bases, with 10 bases between them. The CDR3 length is 14 residues. In nucleotides, the CDR3 is TGTGCCAGTAGTATAGACAGTGTTGGGTCACCCCTCCACTTT. Translated, it gives CASSIDSVGSPLHF.

This chain joins TRBV7-2 and TRBJ2-7; 10 bases map to TRBD1. Looked up from germline, CDR1 is SGHTA and CDR2 is FQGNSA. The CDR3 sequence is 11 residues long. V trimming: 7 bases; J trimming: 12 bases; junction bases outside the gene matches: 6. Here the CDR3 reads CASIRQGAAYF. Written as DNA, the CDR3 is TGTGCCAGCATTAGACAGGGGGCGGCGTACTTC.